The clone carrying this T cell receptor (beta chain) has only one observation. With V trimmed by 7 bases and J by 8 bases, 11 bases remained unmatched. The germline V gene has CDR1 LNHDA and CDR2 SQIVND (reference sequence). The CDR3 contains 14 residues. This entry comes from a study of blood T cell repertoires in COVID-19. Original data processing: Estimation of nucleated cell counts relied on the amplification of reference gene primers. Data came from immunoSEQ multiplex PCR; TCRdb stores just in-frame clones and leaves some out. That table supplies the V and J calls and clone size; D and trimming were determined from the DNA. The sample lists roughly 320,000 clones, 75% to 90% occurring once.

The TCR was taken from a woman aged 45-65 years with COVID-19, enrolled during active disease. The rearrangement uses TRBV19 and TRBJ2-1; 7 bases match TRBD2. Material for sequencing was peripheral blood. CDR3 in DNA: TGTGCCAGTAACATGGGCGGGAGTGGAGATGAGCAGTTCTTC. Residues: CASNMGGSGDEQFF.